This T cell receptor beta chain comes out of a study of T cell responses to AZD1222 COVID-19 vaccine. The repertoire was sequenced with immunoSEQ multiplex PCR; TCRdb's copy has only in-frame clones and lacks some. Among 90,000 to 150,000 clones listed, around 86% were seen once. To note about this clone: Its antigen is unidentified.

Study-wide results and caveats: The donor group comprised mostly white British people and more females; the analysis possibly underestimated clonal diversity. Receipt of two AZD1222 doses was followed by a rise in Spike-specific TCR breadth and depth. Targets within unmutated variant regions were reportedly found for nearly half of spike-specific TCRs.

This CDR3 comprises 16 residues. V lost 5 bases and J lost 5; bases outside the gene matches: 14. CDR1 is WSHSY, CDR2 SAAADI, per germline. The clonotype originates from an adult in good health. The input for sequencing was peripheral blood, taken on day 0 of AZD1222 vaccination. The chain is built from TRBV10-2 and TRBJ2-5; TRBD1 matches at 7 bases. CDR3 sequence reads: CASSSVRTGSGETQYF. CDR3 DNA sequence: TGCGCCAGCAGTTCAGTTAGGACAGGCAGTGGGGAGACCCAGTACTTC.